The present T cell receptor beta chain was sequenced within a study of long-term antiretroviral therapy in people with HIV. For this clone: The antigen remains undetermined.

Survey-level resolution applied to immunoSEQ assay v3.0. Each sample had sequencing targeting roughly 35,000-55,000 T-cell genomes. This table comes from immunoSEQ multiplex PCR, and its TCRdb copy is limited to in-frame clones, with some not included. The sample has about 16,000 clones, 88% seen once; the top ten hold around 12%. In germline, CDR1 is MNHEY, CDR2 SMNVEV (reference sequence). The CDR3 is made up of 20 amino acids. V was clipped by 2 bases and J by 2 bases, with 26 bases between them. Overall study results and limits: When set beside controls, HIV repertoires had CDR3 length ranges that were narrower.

Sampling of each donor yielded at least one pre-ART PBMC sample and at least two post-ART PBMC samples. This chain uses TRBV27 with TRBJ2-3; either TRBD1 or TRBD2 may supply D (5 bases each). The receptor was isolated from a man aged 45 to 65 with HIV. The sample was unsorted PBMCs, taken 6.9 years after starting antiretroviral therapy. The chain's CDR3 is CASSLALGRARSGDTDTQYF. The CDR3 DNA reads as TGTGCCAGCAGTTTAGCCCTGGGGCGGGCCCGGAGTGGGGACACAGATACGCAGTATTTT.